What follows is one T cell receptor beta chain and its context. Its antigen remains unidentified. The source of the sample is a study of T cells after yellow fever vaccination. Whole-study results and caveats: Shared CD4/CD8 clonotypes were a small share, likely from convergent recombination.

TCRdb re-analysed the 5' RACE reads in MiXCR, keeping a single row per CDR3 protein. The data hold some 400,000 distinct CDR3 sequences, with under 20% observed a single time. V shed 5 bases and J 4 bases; nucleotides not matched to a gene: 10. The CDR3 contains 16 residues. Per germline, CDR1 MNHEY and CDR2 SVGEGT. The chain is built from TRBV6-2 or TRBV6-3 and TRBJ2-1; 8 nucleotides align to TRBD2. This sequence originates from a man younger than 35 who received the YFV17D yellow fever vaccine. The specimen comprised PBMCs, sampled before the yellow fever booster vaccination. The CDR3 spells CASSPANIAGYNEQFF. The CDR3 DNA reads TGTGCCAGCAGTCCCGCAAACATAGCGGGATACAATGAGCAGTTCTTC.